These T cell receptor beta chains were read from a single sample in a study of T cell clonotyping in hematopoietic cell transplantation. Measured with immunoSEQ multiplex PCR; TCRdb has only the in-frame clones, and not every one. There are some 29,000 clones in the sample; around 82% occur only once, and over 1.5% lies in the top ten. Sequenced here: peripheral blood mononuclear cells, sampled before stem cell transplant. All receptors come from a man aged 40-55 years with acute myeloid leukemia. Some clones in this sample may be carry-over from other donors' samples. CDR3s include the opening cysteine and the closing phenylalanine or tryptophan. The order of the fields is D gene, J gene, clone size, V gene, CDR3 DNA, CDR3 protein. The D gene is left open where the match is weak. The size field is filled for only some rows; it gives once, few, many or a size class.

TRBD1 | TRBJ2-1 | - | TRBV5-4 | TGTGCCAGCAGCTTTGGGACAGCGGTCTACAATGAGCAGTTCTTC | CASSFGTAVYNEQFF
TRBD1 | TRBJ2-3 | - | TRBV5-1 | TGCGCCAGCACTACAGGGGCTTCCACAGATACGCAGTATTTT | CASTTGASTDTQYF
- | TRBJ2-7 | - | TRBV30 | TGTGCCTGGAGTGTAAGTCCCTACGAGCAGTACTTC | CAWSVSPYEQYF
- | TRBJ2-7 | - | TRBV5-1 | TGCGCCAGCAGCCCCCGGGGGCCCTTCTACGAGCAGTACTTC | CASSPRGPFYEQYF
TRBD1 | TRBJ2-2 | - | TRBV7-6 | TGTGCCAGCAGCTTAGCCGGGACAGTTGGCACCGGGGAGCTGTTTTTT | CASSLAGTVGTGELFF
- | TRBJ1-2 | - | TRBV28 | TGTGCCAGCAGTTCGGGGGATGGCTACACCTTC | CASSSGDGYTF
TRBD1 | TRBJ2-7 | - | TRBV25-1 | TGTGCCAGCAGTTGGGGACAGGGGACCCTTGGGCAGTACTTC | CASSWGQGTLGQYF
TRBD2 | TRBJ2-3 | - | TRBV9 | TGTGCCAGCAGCGTAACTAGCGGAAGCACAGATACGCAGTATTTT | CASSVTSGSTDTQYF
- | TRBJ2-7 | - | TRBV7-7 | TGTGCCAGCAGCTTCCCTCCCCCCCGGGCTACTGTCGAGCAGTACTTC | CASSFPPPRATVEQYF
TRBD1 | TRBJ2-7 | - | TRBV5-1 | TGCGCCAGCAGCACCAGACAGGGTTCGCACGAGCAGTACTTC | CASSTRQGSHEQYF
- | TRBJ1-1 | - | TRBV7-2 | TGTGCCAGCAGCTTAGAGGGCTTGATGAACACTGAAGCTTTCTTT | CASSLEGLMNTEAFF
- | TRBJ1-6 | - | TRBV7-2 | TGTGCCAGCAGCTTAGGCCACGGCTTGAATTCACCCCTCCACTTT | CASSLGHGLNSPLHF
- | TRBJ2-2 | - | TRBV5-1 | TGCGCCAGCAGCTTCCGAGGGCCCCCCGGGGAGCTGTTTTTT | CASSFRGPPGELFF
- | TRBJ2-6 | - | TRBV19 | TGTGCCAGTAGTCCCCTGCCCTCTGGGGCCAACGTCCTGACTTTC | CASSPLPSGANVLTF
TRBD1 | TRBJ2-7 | - | TRBV5-4 | TGTGCCAGCAGCCTCCGGACAGGGGGCTACGAGCAGTACTTC | CASSLRTGGYEQYF
- | TRBJ2-7 | - | TRBV10-3 | TGTGCCATCACCCCTGGAAGCGAATACGAGCAGTACTTC | CAITPGSEYEQYF
- | TRBJ2-2 | - | TRBV4-1 | TGCGCCAGCAGCCAACAGGGCCGGTTTACCGGGGAGCTGTTTTTT | CASSQQGRFTGELFF
- | TRBJ2-6 | - | TRBV6-5 | TGTGCCAGCAGCAGAGAGATTCATGGGGCCAACGTCCTGACTTTC | CASSREIHGANVLTF
TRBD2 | TRBJ2-7 | - | TRBV9 | TGTGCCAGCAGCCCCGATAGCGGGACCAGCTACGAGCAGTACTTC | CASSPDSGTSYEQYF
TRBD1 | TRBJ1-1 | - | TRBV7-8 | TGTGCCAGCAGCTTGATTTCGACAGGGGTGGAAACTGAAGCTTTCTTT | CASSLISTGVETEAFF
- | TRBJ1-5 | - | TRBV27 | TGTGCCAGCAGCCCCTTATCGTTGGGCGAAACCAATCAGCCCCAGCATTTT | CASSPLSLGETNQPQHF
- | TRBJ2-7 | - | TRBV6-5 | TGTGCCAGCAGTTTAGGTCTGGGGTACGAGCAGTACTTC | CASSLGLGYEQYF
TRBD1 | TRBJ2-1 | - | TRBV6-6 | TGTGCCAGCAGCTGGGACAGAAACAATGAGCAGTTCTTC | CASSWDRNNEQFF
- | TRBJ1-1 | - | TRBV5-1 | TGCGCCAGCAGCTTGAATGTCTGGGAGACTGAAGCTTTCTTT | CASSLNVWETEAFF
- | TRBJ2-1 | - | TRBV27 | TGTGCCAGCAGTTCCTCCGGGATCACCTACAATGAGCAGTTCTTC | CASSSSGITYNEQFF
TRBD1 | TRBJ2-3 | once | TRBV7-2 | TGTGCCAGCACCACAGACAGGGCAGATACGCAGTATTTT | CASTTDRADTQYF
TRBD2 | TRBJ2-5 | - | TRBV30 | TGTGCCTGGAGTCCGGGACTAGGGTCCCAGTACTTC | CAWSPGLGSQYF
TRBD1 | TRBJ2-7 | - | TRBV27 | TGTGCCAGCAGTTTATTCCCGGGACAGGGGTGGTACGAGCAGTACTTC | CASSLFPGQGWYEQYF
- | TRBJ1-1 | - | TRBV10-1 | TGCGCCAGCAGTGAGTCGCGTTACACTGAAGCTTTCTTT | CASSESRYTEAFF